What follows are 22 T cell receptor beta chains derived from one specimen sequenced in a study of T cell clonotyping in hematopoietic cell transplantation. Regarding time point: recipient sample about 28 days before transplant, after cytoreduction. The data were produced by immunoSEQ multiplex PCR, yet TCRdb's version contains in-frame clones alone and is incomplete. Of around 16,000 clones listed, roughly 93% are singletons. This sample comprised peripheral blood mononuclear cells, obtained before stem cell transplant. The source of these receptors is a man younger than 35 with biphenotypic leukemia. Some clones in this sample may be carry-over from other donors' samples.

The V call is TRBV5-6, the J call TRBJ2-3; the match to TRBD1 covers 7 bases. V lost 4 bases, J lost 0 bases, and 8 bases stayed unmatched. Germline CDR1 SGHDT, CDR2 YYEEEE. CDR3 length: 16 residues. The CDR3 DNA sequence: TGTGCCAGCAGCGGTGGACAGGACGATAGCACAGATACGCAGTATTTT. Its translation is CASSGGQDDSTDTQYF. Full variable domain (outside the CDR3, taken from reference TRBV5-6 and TRBJ2-3): DAGVTQSPTHLIKTRGQQVTLRCSPKSGHDTVSWYQQALGQGPQFIFQYYEEEERQRGNFPDRFSGHQFPNYSSELNVNALLLGDSALYLCASSGGQDDSTDTQYFGPGTRLTVL.

CDR3 sequence (DNA): TGTGCCAGCAGCAAAGGACTATTGGCAGATACGCAGTATTTT. Protein sequence: CASSKGLLADTQYF. The rearrangement links TRBV7-2 to TRBJ2-3, with D tentatively TRBD2 (6 bases). The germline V gene has CDR1 SGHTA and CDR2 FQGNSA. The V end was cut by 5 bases, the J end by 4 bases, with 13 bases between. CDR3 size: 14 residues.

This chain joins TRBV7-3 and TRBJ2-7; 9 bases match TRBD1. V was clipped by 1 base and J by 6 bases; unmatched bases: 1. Germline V gene sequence: CDR1 SGHTA, CDR2 FQGTGA. This CDR3 has 13 residues. The CDR3 here is CASSLNRGREQYF. DNA for the CDR3: TGTGCCAGCAGCTTAAACAGGGGGCGCGAGCAGTACTTC.

The genes are TRBV7-8 and TRBJ2-6; no definite D call. Trimming left V 1 base short and J 0 bases short, with 13 bases between. Germline values: CDR1 SGHVS, CDR2 FQNEAQ. The CDR3 consists of 18 residues. In DNA, the CDR3 is TGTGCCAGCAGCTTAGTCCGAATCGGTCGCTCTGGGGCCAACGTCCTGACTTTC. Translation: CASSLVRIGRSGANVLTF.

V is TRBV20-1 and J is TRBJ2-7; D is undetermined. The CDR3 contains 10 residues. Trimming removed 4 bases from V and 5 bases from J, with 6 bases in between. In germline, CDR1 is DFQATT, CDR2 SNEGSKA (reference sequence). The CDR3 is CSAKGNEQYF. The DNA of the CDR3 is TGCAGTGCTAAAGGGAACGAGCAGTACTTC.

The J gene is TRBJ2-7, the V gene TRBV6-5, with a weak D call TRBD1 (5 bases). This CDR3 region has 12 residues. The V end was cut by 5 bases, the J end by 5 bases, with 10 bases between. CDR1 and CDR2 (germline): MNHEY, SVGAGI. CDR3 DNA: TGTGCCAGCAGTCCCCAAGGGGACGAGCAGTACTTC. It yields the protein CASSPQGDEQYF.

This chain connects TRBV30 to TRBJ1-2, with D possibly matching TRBD1 (5 bases). V lost 0 bases to trimming and J lost 4 bases, with 6 bases between them. Germline lookup yields CDR1 GTSNPN and CDR2 SVGIG (reference sequence). This CDR3 comprises 12 residues. CDR3 loop: CAWSVGAYGYTF. The CDR3 DNA is TGTGCCTGGAGTGTTGGGGCCTATGGCTACACCTTC.

The count of this clone is one. CDR3 region: CASSDYPGQGNSPLHF. As DNA, the CDR3 is TGTGCCAGCAGCGACTACCCGGGACAGGGAAATTCACCCCTCCACTTT. This chain uses TRBV9 with TRBJ1-6; 9 bases agree with TRBD1. The CDR3 is 16 residues long. The V segment lost 3 bases and the J segment 7 bases; nucleotides outside the gene matches: 8. Germline V gives CDR1 SGDLS, CDR2 YYNGEE. Drawing the rest from reference TRBV9 and TRBJ1-6, the complete variable domain is DSGVTQTPKHLITATGQRVTLRCSPRSGDLSVYWYQQSLDQGLQFLIQYYNGEERAKGNILERFSAQQFPDLHSELNLSSLELGDSALYFCASSDYPGQGNSPLHFGNGTRLTVT.

The chain recombines TRBV4-3 with TRBJ1-1, with 7 positions matching TRBD1. J gave up 4 bases and V 4 bases, and 9 bases lay outside the gene matches. The CDR3 consists of 15 residues. Germline CDR1 reads LGHNA; CDR2 reads YSLEER. The CDR3 DNA sequence: TGCGCCAGCAGCCTAGGGGGTCCAGGGGGCACTGAAGCTTTCTTT. Its protein is CASSLGGPGGTEAFF.

This sequence joins TRBV7-9 and TRBJ2-1, with D unclear. Trimming pared 3 bases from V and 4 bases from J, leaving 10 bases between. The CDR3 length is 14 residues. The germline CDR1 and CDR2 sequences are SEHNR and FQNEAQ (reference sequence). CDR3 loop: CASSLILLYNEQFF. CDR3 DNA sequence: TGTGCCAGCAGCTTGATACTCCTTTACAATGAGCAGTTCTTC.

The J gene is TRBJ2-5, the V gene TRBV29-1; a weak D match, TRBD2 (6 bases). The CDR3 length is 15 residues. Trimming cost V 5 bases and J 4 bases, with 20 bases left between them. CDR1 and CDR2 from the germline V gene are SQVTM and ANQGSEA. The DNA of the CDR3 is TGCAGCGTTCGGAGGGATTCCGGTGGAAGAGAGACCCAGTACTTC. It yields the protein CSVRRDSGGRETQYF. Together with reference TRBV29-1 and TRBJ2-5, the CDR3 gives the full variable domain: SAVISQKPSRDICQRGTSLTIQCQVDSQVTMMFWYRQQPGQSLTLIATANQGSEATYESGFVIDKFPISRPNLTFSTLTVSNMSPEDSSIYLCSVRRDSGGRETQYFGPGTRLLVL.

This clone was found once. The rearrangement uses TRBV6-5 and TRBJ2-2, with D hard to call. Trimming pared 0 bases from V and 6 bases from J, leaving 8 bases between. Germline-derived CDR1 and CDR2 are MNHEY and SVGAGI. The CDR3 contains 14 residues. CDR3: CASSYSEPPGELFF. The CDR3, as DNA: TGTGCCAGCAGTTACTCCGAACCCCCCGGGGAGCTGTTTTTT.

The rearrangement uses TRBV7-8 and TRBJ1-1; no clear D. CDR3 length equals 16 residues. Trimming took off 2 bases at V and 0 bases at J, with 13 bases between the two ends. Germline CDR1 is SGHVS and CDR2 is FQNEAQ. This chain's CDR3 is CASSLINAGLNTEAFF. As DNA, the CDR3 is TGTGCCAGCAGCTTAATTAATGCAGGCTTGAACACTGAAGCTTTCTTT.

This chain connects TRBV29-1 to TRBJ1-2, with TRBD1 identical over 9 bases. CDR1 and CDR2 (germline): SQVTM, ANQGSEA. The CDR3 totals 15 residues. V lost 3 bases and J lost 8; bases outside the gene matches: 13. This CDR3 reads CSVEGQGRPLKGYTF. The CDR3 bases are TGCAGCGTTGAGGGACAGGGCCGTCCCCTAAAAGGCTACACCTTC.

Only one count was recorded for this clone. The V and J genes are TRBV21-1 and TRBJ1-6; no DNA check was done on the table's D call, TRBD1. TRBV21-1 is a recognized pseudogene. This CDR3 has 15 residues. The CDR3 coding sequence is TGTGCCAGCAGCAAAGACCACAGGTTGAATTCACCCCTCCACTTT. Translation gives CASSKDHRLNSPLHF.

V gene TRBV19 combines with J gene TRBJ2-3; 10 nucleotides agree with TRBD2. The ends lost 2 bases at V and 1 base at J; junction bases unmatched: 3. This CDR3 is 16 amino acids long. Germline CDR1 is LNHDA and CDR2 is SQIVND (reference sequence). The CDR3 DNA is TGTGCCAGTAGTATACTCGGGACTAGCGGCACAGATACGCAGTATTTT. Translation: CASSILGTSGTDTQYF.

The chain links TRBV14 to TRBJ1-1; possible D gene TRBD1, 5 bases. The length of the CDR3 is 15 residues. The V end was cut by 4 bases, the J end by 1 base, with 13 bases between. CDR1 is SGHDN, CDR2 FVKESK, per germline. The CDR3 coding sequence is TGTGCCAGCAGCCGGCTCTCAGGGAAGAACACTGAAGCTTTCTTT. It encodes CASSRLSGKNTEAFF.

The chain recombines TRBV10-3 with TRBJ1-1, with 8 bases matching TRBD1. J was trimmed by 3 bases and V by 4 bases; bases with no gene match: 4. Germline values: CDR1 ENHRY, CDR2 SYGVKD. The CDR3 runs to 14 residues. CDR3 in amino acids: CAISGPTGDTEAFF. The CDR3 DNA sequence: TGTGCCATCAGTGGTCCGACAGGGGACACTGAAGCTTTCTTT.

The chain is built from TRBV19 and TRBJ2-7; 10 nucleotides agree with TRBD2. J was trimmed by 3 bases and V by 3 bases; bases with no gene match: 2. This CDR3 has 14 residues. Per germline, CDR1 LNHDA and CDR2 SQIVND (reference sequence). CDR3 region: CASSMGLANYEQYF. In nucleotides, the CDR3 is TGTGCCAGTAGTATGGGACTAGCGAACTACGAGCAGTACTTC.

V and J are TRBV6-6 and TRBJ1-2; the D is unclear. Germline loops: CDR1 MNHNY, CDR2 SVGAGI (reference sequence). The ends were cut back, 7 bases at V and 2 bases at J, with 14 bases in the middle. This CDR3 has 14 residues. DNA of the CDR3: TGTGCCAGCATTTCCGGGAGGAAGAACTATGGCTACACCTTC. Its protein is CASISGRKNYGYTF.

V and J are TRBV29-1 and TRBJ2-7; tentative D call: TRBD2 (7 bases). Trimming removed 6 bases from V and 4 bases from J, with 16 bases in between. Germline V lookup: CDR1 SQVTM, CDR2 ANQGSEA. The CDR3 length is 13 residues. CDR3 in amino acids: CSVWAGEGYEQYF. The CDR3 DNA follows: TGCAGCGTGTGGGCAGGGGAGGGTTACGAGCAGTACTTC.

The J gene is TRBJ1-2, the V gene TRBV10-2; D gene unclear. The CDR3 has 16 amino acids. The germline V and J ends were trimmed by 5 bases and 7 bases, with 23 bases remaining between them. Germline CDR1 reads WSHSY; CDR2 reads SAAADI. The CDR3 bases are TGCGCCAGCAGTCAGGCAGGCGGCCAGGATGTGTTTGGCTACACCTTC. The encoded protein is CASSQAGGQDVFGYTF.